This TCR beta chain was obtained from a study of blood T cell repertoires in COVID-19. With V trimmed by 3 bases and J by 5 bases, 17 bases remained unmatched. This CDR3 has 18 amino acids. CDR1 and CDR2 from the germline V gene are SEHNR and FQNEAQ (reference sequence). Seattle patient enrollment occurred during active infection, with longitudinal follow-up thereafter. This clone came up once. As handled by the study authors: Nucleated cell counts were estimated from reference gene primer amplification. Using immunoSEQ multiplex PCR, the repertoire was profiled, and TCRdb retains in-frame clones only, with some absent. That table furnishes V, J and clone size, whereas the DNA furnished D and trimming. The sample holds fewer than 200,000 clones, 82% seen once.

Input material: peripheral blood. The chain is built from TRBV7-9 and TRBJ2-5; 8 bases match TRBD2. This clonotype was obtained from a woman aged 55-69 years with COVID-19, enrolled during active disease. In DNA form, the CDR3 reads TGTGCCAGCAGCTTGCCAGGGTCACCAGCGGGGGCTCGCGAGACCCAGTACTTC. This translates into CASSLPGSPAGARETQYF.